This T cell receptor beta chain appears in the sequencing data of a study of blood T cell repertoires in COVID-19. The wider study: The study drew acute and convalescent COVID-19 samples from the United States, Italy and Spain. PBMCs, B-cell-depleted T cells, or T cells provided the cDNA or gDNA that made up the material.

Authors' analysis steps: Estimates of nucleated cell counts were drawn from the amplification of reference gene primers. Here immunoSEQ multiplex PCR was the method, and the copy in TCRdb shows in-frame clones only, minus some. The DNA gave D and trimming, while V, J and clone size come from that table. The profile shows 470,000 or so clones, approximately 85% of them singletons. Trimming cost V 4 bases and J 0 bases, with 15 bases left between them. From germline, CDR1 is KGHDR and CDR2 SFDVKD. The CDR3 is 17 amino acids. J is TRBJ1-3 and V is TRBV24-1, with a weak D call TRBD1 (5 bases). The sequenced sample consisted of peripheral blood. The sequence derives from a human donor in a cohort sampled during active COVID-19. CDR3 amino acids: CATSDRHDSYSGNTIYF. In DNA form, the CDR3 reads TGTGCCACCAGTGACCGTCACGACAGCTACTCTGGAAACACCATATATTTT.